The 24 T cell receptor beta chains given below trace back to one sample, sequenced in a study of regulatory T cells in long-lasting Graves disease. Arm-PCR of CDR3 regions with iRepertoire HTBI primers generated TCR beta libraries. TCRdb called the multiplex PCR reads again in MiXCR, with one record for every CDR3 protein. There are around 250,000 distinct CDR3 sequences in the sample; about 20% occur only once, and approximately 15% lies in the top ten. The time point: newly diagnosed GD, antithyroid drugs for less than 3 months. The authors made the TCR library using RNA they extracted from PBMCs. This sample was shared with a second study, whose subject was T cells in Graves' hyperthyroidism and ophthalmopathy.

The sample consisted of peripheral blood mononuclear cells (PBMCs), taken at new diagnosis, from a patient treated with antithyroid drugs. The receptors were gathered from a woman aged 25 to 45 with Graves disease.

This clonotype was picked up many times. The CDR3 protein is CASSLGELAGGSYEQYF. The CDR3 region has the DNA TGTGCCAGCAGCTTAGGGGAACTAGCGGGCGGCTCCTACGAGCAGTACTTC. This sequence joins TRBV7-2 and TRBJ2-7, with 9 nucleotides matching TRBD2. The length of the CDR3 is 17 residues. Per germline, CDR1 SGHTA and CDR2 FQGNSA. V trimming: 1 base; J trimming: 0 bases; junction bases outside the gene matches: 7.

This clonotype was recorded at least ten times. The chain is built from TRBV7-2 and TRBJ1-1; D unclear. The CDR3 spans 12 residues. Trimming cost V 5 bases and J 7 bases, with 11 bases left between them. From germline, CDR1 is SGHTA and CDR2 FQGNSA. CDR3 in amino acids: CASSRLQFEAFF. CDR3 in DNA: TGTGCCAGCAGCAGGCTACAGTTTGAAGCTTTCTTT.

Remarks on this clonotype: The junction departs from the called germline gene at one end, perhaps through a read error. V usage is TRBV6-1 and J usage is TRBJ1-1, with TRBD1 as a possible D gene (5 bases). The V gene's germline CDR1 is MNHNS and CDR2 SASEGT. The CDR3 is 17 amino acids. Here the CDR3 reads CAGSPGPGATLNTEAFF. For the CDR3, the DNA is TGTGCCGGCAGTCCGGGACCGGGAGCAACCCTGAACACTGAAGCTTTCTTT.

The CDR3 coding sequence is TGTGCCAGCAGCTTCGGCGGGAGGGGTAGCGCAGATACGCAGTATTTT. Its protein product is CASSFGGRGSADTQYF. The chain has TRBV11-3 and TRBJ2-3, with 9 bases matching TRBD2. This CDR3 has 16 residues. CDR1 is SGHNT and CDR2 is YENEEA in the germline V gene. With 3 bases clipped from V and 4 bases from J, the junction kept 8 bases outside the gene matches.

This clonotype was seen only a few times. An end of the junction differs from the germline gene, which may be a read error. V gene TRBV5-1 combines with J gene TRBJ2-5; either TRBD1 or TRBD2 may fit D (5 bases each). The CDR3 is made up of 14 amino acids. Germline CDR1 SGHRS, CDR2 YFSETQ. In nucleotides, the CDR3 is TGCGCCAGCAGCTTGGGCCCTCCGGGACCTACACAGAACTTC. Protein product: CASSLGPPGPTQNF.

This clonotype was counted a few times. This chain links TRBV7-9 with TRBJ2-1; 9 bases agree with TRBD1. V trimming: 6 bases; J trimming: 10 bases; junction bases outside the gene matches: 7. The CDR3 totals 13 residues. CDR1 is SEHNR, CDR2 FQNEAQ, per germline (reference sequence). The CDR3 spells CASSHDRGKEQFF. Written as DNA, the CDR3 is TGTGCCAGCAGTCACGACAGGGGGAAGGAGCAGTTCTTC.

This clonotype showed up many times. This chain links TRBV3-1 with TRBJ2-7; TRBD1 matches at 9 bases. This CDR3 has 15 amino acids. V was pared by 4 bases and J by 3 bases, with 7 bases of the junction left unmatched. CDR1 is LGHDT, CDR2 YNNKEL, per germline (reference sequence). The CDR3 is CASSPIWTGVYEQYF. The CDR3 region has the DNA TGTGCCAGCAGCCCCATCTGGACAGGGGTCTACGAGCAGTACTTC.

CDR3 in DNA: TGTGCCAGTAGCAACCACAATGAGCAGTTCTTC. Its protein product is CASSNHNEQFF. V and J are TRBV19 and TRBJ2-1; no clear D. Trimming took 6 bases from V and 5 from J, leaving 5 bases between them. The CDR3 contains 11 residues. The germline V gene has CDR1 LNHDA and CDR2 SQIVND (reference sequence).

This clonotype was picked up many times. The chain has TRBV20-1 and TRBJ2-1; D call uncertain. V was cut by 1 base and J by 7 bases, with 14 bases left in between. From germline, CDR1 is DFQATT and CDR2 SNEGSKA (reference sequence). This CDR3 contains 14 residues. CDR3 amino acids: CSARGPPDGNEQFF. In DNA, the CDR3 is TGCAGTGCTAGAGGACCCCCGGACGGGAATGAGCAGTTCTTC.

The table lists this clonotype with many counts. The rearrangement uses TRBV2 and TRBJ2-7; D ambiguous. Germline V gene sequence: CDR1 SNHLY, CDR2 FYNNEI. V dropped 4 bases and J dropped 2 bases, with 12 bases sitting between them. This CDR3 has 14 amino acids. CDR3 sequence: CASSVQVGPYEQYF. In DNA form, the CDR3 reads TGTGCCAGCAGTGTCCAGGTGGGCCCCTACGAGCAGTACTTC.

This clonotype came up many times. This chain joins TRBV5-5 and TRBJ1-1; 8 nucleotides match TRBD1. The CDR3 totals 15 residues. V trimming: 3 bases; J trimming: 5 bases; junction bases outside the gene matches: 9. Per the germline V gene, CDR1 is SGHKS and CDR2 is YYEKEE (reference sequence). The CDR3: CASSWRTGKNTEAFF. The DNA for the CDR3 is TGTGCCAGCAGCTGGAGGACAGGGAAGAATACTGAAGCTTTCTTT.

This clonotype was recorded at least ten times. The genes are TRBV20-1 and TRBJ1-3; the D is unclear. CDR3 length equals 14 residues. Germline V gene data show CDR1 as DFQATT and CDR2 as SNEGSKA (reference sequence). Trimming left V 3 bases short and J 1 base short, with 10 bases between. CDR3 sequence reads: CSARNQLSGNTIYF. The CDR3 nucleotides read TGCAGTGCTAGGAATCAGCTGTCTGGAAACACCATATATTTT.

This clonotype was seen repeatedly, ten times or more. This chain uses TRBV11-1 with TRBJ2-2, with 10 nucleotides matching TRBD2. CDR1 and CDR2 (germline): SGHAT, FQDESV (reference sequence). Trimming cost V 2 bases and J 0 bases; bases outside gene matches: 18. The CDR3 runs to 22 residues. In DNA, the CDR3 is TGTGCCAGCAGCTTACCCACTAGCGGGGCGGGAGGGCCCAACGCGAACACCGGGGAGCTGTTTTTT. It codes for CASSLPTSGAGGPNANTGELFF. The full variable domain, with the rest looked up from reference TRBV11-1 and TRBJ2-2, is EAEVAQSPRYKITEKSQAVAFWCDPISGHATLYWYRQILGQGPELLVQFQDESVVDDSQLPKDRFSAERLKGVDSTLKIQPAELGDSAMYLCASSLPTSGAGGPNANTGELFFGEGSRLTVL.

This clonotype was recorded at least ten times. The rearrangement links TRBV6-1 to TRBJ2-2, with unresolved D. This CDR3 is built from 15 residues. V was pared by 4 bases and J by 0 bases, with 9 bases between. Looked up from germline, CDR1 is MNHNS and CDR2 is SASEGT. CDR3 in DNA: TGTGCCAGCAGTGGAAAGACAACGAACACCGGGGAGCTGTTTTTT. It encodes CASSGKTTNTGELFF.

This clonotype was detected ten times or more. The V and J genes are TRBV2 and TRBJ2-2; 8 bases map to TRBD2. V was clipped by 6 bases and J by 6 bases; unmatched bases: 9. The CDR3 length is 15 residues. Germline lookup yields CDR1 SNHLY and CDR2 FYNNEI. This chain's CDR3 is CASRAGTSIPGELFF. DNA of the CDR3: TGTGCCAGCAGGGCCGGGACTAGTATCCCCGGGGAGCTGTTTTTT.

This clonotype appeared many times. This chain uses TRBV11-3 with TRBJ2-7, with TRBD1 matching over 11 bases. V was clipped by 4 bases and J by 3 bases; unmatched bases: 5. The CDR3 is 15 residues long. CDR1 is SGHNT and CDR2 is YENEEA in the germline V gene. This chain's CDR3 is CASSYGTGGYYEQYF. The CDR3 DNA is TGTGCCAGCAGCTACGGGACAGGGGGATACTACGAGCAGTACTTC.

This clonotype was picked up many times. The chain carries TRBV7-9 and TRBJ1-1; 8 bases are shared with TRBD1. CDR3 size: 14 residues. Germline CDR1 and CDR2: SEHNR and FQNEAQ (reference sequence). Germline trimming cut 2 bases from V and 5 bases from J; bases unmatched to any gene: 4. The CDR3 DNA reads TGTGCCAGCAGCTTATCCAGGGGGCCGACTGAAGCTTTCTTT. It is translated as CASSLSRGPTEAFF.

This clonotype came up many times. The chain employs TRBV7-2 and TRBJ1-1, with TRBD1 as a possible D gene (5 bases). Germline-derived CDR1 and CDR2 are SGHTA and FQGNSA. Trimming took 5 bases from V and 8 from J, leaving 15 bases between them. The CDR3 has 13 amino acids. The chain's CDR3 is CASSALRGDEAFF. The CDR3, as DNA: TGTGCCAGCAGCGCCCTGAGGGGCGACGAAGCTTTCTTT.

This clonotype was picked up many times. The CDR3 protein is CASSLGAPNQPQHF. CDR3 DNA sequence: TGTGCCAGCAGTTTGGGGGCCCCGAATCAGCCCCAGCATTTT. The rearrangement links TRBV12-3 or TRBV12-4 to TRBJ1-5; D is perhaps TRBD1 (6 bases). V was cut by 3 bases and J by 4 bases, with 10 bases left in between. The CDR3 runs 14 residues.

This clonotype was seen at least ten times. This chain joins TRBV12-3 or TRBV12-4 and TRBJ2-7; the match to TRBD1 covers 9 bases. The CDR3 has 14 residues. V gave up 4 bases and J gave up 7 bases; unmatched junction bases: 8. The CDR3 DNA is TGTGCCAGCAGTTGGGGACAGGGTATGAGAGAGCAGTACTTC. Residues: CASSWGQGMREQYF.

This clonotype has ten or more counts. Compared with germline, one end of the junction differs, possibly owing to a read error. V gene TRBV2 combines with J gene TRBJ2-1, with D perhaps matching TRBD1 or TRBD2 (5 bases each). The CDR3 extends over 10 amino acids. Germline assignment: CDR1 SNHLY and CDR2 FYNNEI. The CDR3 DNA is TGTGCCAGCAGTGTCCTCGCAGGGACCTTC. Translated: CASSVLAGTF.

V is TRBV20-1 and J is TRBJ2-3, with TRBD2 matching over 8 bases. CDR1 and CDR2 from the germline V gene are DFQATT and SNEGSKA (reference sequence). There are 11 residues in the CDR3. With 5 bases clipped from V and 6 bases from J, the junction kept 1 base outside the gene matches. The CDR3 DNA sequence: TGCAGTGCTCGACTAGCGGATACGCAGTATTTT. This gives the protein CSARLADTQYF.

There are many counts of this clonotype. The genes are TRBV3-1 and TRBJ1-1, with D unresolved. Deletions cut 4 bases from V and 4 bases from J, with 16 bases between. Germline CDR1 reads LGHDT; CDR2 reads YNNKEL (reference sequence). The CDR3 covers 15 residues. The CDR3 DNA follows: TGTGCCAGCAGCCCATACCGGGAGAGAGCCACTGAAGCTTTCTTT. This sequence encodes CASSPYRERATEAFF.

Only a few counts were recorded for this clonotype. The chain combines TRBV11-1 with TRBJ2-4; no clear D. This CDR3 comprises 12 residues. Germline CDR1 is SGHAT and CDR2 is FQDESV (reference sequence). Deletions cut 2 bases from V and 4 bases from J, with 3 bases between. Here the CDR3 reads CASSLQKNIQYF. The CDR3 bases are TGTGCCAGCAGCTTACAGAAAAACATTCAGTACTTC.